This TCR beta chain was captured in a study of blood T cell repertoires in COVID-19. The overall study: Material from acute and convalescent COVID-19 was sourced from the United States, Italy and Spain.

Clones were read by immunoSEQ multiplex PCR, and TCRdb kept only the in-frame ones, dropping some. The repertoire holds some 150,000 clones, with 80% to 90% as singletons. V gave up 7 bases and J gave up 7 bases, with 16 bases separating them. Germline CDR1 ENHRY, CDR2 SYGVKD. The CDR3 has 13 residues. The TCR originated in a human donor in a cohort sampled during active COVID-19. The chain uses TRBV10-3 and TRBJ1-2; TRBD1 might be the D (5 bases). What was sequenced was peripheral blood. CDR3 sequence reads: CAINGELGGGYTF. CDR3 nucleotides: TGTGCCATCAACGGGGAATTGGGGGGTGGCTACACCTTC.